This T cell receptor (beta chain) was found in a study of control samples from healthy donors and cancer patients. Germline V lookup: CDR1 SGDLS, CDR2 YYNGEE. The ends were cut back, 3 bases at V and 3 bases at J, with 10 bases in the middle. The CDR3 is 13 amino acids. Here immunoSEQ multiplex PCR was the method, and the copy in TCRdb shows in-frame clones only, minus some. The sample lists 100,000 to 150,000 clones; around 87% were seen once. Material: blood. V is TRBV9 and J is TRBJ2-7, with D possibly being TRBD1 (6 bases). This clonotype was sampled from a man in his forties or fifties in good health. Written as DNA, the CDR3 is TGTGCCAGCAGCGACAGGGAAGGCTACGAGCAGTACTTC. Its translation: CASSDREGYEQYF.